Listed below are T cell receptor beta chains from one sample, sequenced in a study of T-cell reconstitution after alpha-beta-depleted transplantation in children. TCRdb reprocessed the PCR reads via MiXCR and lists one record per CDR3 protein. This sample has about 440,000 distinct CDR3 sequences, with around 46% found just once. The sample in question was PBMCs, obtained before TCRalphabeta/CD19-depleted stem cell transplant. Receptor source: a girl under 10 years old with aplastic anemia, due to receive a stem cell transplant. CDR3s include the opening cysteine and the closing phenylalanine or tryptophan. Fields, in order: D gene, J gene, V gene, clone size, CDR3 protein, CDR3 DNA. A D gene is named only where the DNA matches it firmly. Some rows have no size entry. The others give once, few or many, or a class for an expanded clone.

>.|TRBJ1-1|TRBV10-1|.
CASSDPQGTEAFF
TGCGCCAGCAGTGACCCTCAGGGCACTGAAGCTTTCTTT
>.|TRBJ2-3|TRBV12-3/TRBV12-4|many
CASSASSVDTQYF
TGTGCCAGCAGTGCTTCTAGCGTTGATACGCAGTATTTT
>TRBD1|TRBJ2-1|TRBV4-1|.
CASSQRPGQGYNEQFF
TGCGCCAGCAGCCAACGGCCGGGACAGGGGTACAATGAGCAGTTCTTC
>.|TRBJ1-4|TRBV9|.
CASSVMGRPNEKLFF
TGTGCCAGCAGCGTAATGGGAAGACCTAATGAAAAACTGTTTTTT
>.|TRBJ2-1|TRBV7-9|.
CASTLARQQFF
TGTGCCAGCACTTTAGCCCGCCAGCAGTTCTTC
>.|TRBJ2-7|TRBV20-1|.
CSARDGRDGVYEQYF
TGCAGTGCTAGAGATGGGCGGGACGGGGTCTACGAGCAGTACTTC
>.|TRBJ2-5|TRBV7-2|many
CASSPEVETQYF
TGTGCCAGCAGCCCTGAGGTAGAGACCCAGTACTTC
>.|TRBJ2-7|TRBV7-8|.
CASSQDHEQYF
TGTGCCAGCAGCCAAGACCACGAGCAGTACTTC
>.|TRBJ2-7|TRBV2|.
CASSETREQYF
TGTGCCAGCAGTGAAACGCGAGAGCAGTACTTC
>.|TRBJ1-6|TRBV29-1|many
CSVAGTQDSPLHF
TGCAGCGTTGCCGGGACGCAAGATTCACCCCTCCACTTT
>.|TRBJ1-1|TRBV28|many
CASERGGVPKETEAFF
TGTGCCAGCGAGCGAGGCGGGGTCCCGAAGGAGACTGAAGCTTTCTTT
>TRBD1|TRBJ1-1|TRBV5-1|.
CASSHPGQGVEAFF
TGCGCCAGCAGCCATCCGGGACAGGGGGTTGAAGCTTTCTTT
>TRBD2|TRBJ2-7|TRBV18|.
CASSPGREGWQYF
TGTGCCAGCTCACCAGGCAGGGAGGGGTGGCAGTACTTC